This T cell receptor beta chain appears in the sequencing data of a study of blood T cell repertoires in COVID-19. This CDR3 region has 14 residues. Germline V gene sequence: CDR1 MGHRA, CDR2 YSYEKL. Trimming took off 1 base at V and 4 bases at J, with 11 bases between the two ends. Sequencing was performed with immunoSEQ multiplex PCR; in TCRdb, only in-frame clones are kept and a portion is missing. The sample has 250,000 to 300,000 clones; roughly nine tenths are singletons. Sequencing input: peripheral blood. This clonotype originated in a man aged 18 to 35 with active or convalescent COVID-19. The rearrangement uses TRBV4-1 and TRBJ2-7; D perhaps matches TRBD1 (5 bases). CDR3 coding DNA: TGCGCCAGCAGCCAAGGTAGGACACCATACGAGCAGTACTTC. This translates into CASSQGRTPYEQYF.